This paragraph reports one T cell receptor (beta chain). Cohort placement rested on clinical history that participants reported themselves. Per germline, CDR1 KGHSH and CDR2 LQKENI. The CDR3 loop spans 17 amino acids. V lost 1 base to trimming and J lost 4 bases; unmatched junction nucleotides: 10. These data are taken from a study of blood T cell repertoires in COVID-19. Study summary: The study drew acute and convalescent COVID-19 samples from the United States, Italy and Spain.

The repertoire was sequenced with immunoSEQ multiplex PCR; TCRdb's copy has only in-frame clones and lacks some. The sample has 150,000 to 250,000 clones, around 82% seen once. The chain combines TRBV18 with TRBJ1-2, with 9 nucleotides matching TRBD1. The sequence was collected from a man aged 40-55 years who had recovered from COVID-19. Sequenced: PBMCs or T cells enriched from blood (not recorded which). DNA for the CDR3: TGTGCCAGCTCACCACAGGGACAGGGATACTCAGGCTATGGCTACACCTTC. It codes for CASSPQGQGYSGYGYTF.